One sample yielded the 19 T cell receptor beta chains listed below, sequenced in a study of PD-1 and CTLA-4 blockade in melanoma. Generated by immunoSEQ multiplex PCR, the TCRdb table keeps only in-frame clones and is missing some. This table has 20,000 to 25,000 clones, 88% appearing once. Sequencing used CD8+ T cells from peripheral blood, obtained before anti-PD-1 treatment. These receptors were obtained from a human donor with melanoma.

CDR3 nucleotide sequence: TGTGCCAGCAGTGGTACCTCTGGGGCCAACGTCCTGACTTTC. Residues: CASSGTSGANVLTF. This chain connects TRBV7-9 to TRBJ2-6, with D unresolved. Germline assignment: CDR1 SEHNR and CDR2 FQNEAQ (reference sequence). Trimming cost V 6 bases and J 0 bases, with 6 bases left between them. The CDR3 covers 14 residues.

The chain carries TRBV6-6 and TRBJ1-2; 8 bases agree with TRBD1. Germline CDR1 MNHNY, CDR2 SVGAGI (reference sequence). This CDR3 contains 15 residues. Trimming took 1 base from V and 6 from J; bases not matched to a gene: 7. The CDR3 reads CASSYFPGQEDGYTF. The CDR3 DNA follows: TGTGCCAGCAGTTACTTTCCGGGACAGGAGGATGGCTACACCTTC.

The chain employs TRBV2 and TRBJ2-5, with TRBD2 matching 7 bases. Germline CDR1 reads SNHLY; CDR2 reads FYNNEI. The CDR3 contains 17 residues. J gave up 5 bases and V 3 bases, and 15 bases lay outside the gene matches. The CDR3 sequence: CASSDGTWGGNRETQYF. The DNA of the CDR3 is TGTGCCAGCAGTGATGGGACCTGGGGGGGGAACAGGGAGACCCAGTACTTC. Full variable domain (missing parts from reference TRBV2 and TRBJ2-5): EPEVTQTPSHQVTQMGQEVILRCVPISNHLYFYWYRQILGQKVEFLVSFYNNEISEKSEIFDDQFSVERPDGSNFTLKIRSTKLEDSAMYFCASSDGTWGGNRETQYFGPGTRLLVL.

The table lists this clone with a count of one. The genes are TRBV4-3 and TRBJ2-1; 9 nucleotides line up with TRBD2. Per germline, CDR1 LGHNA and CDR2 YSLEER. V lost 0 bases and J lost 8; bases outside the gene matches: 5. This CDR3 has 15 residues. CDR3 nucleotides: TGCGCCAGCAGCCAAGATGGATCTAGCGGGGATGAGCAGTTCTTC. Translating it yields CASSQDGSSGDEQFF.

V and J are TRBV12-3 or TRBV12-4 and TRBJ1-4; no clear D gene. The CDR3 length is 13 residues. V was cut by 2 bases and J by 6 bases, with 7 bases left in between. CDR3 residues: CASSLPNDEKLFF. The CDR3 DNA is TGTGCCAGCAGTTTACCCAACGATGAAAAACTGTTTTTT.

The V gene is TRBV10-3, the J gene TRBJ1-1, with 8 bases identical to TRBD1. Trimming removed 3 bases from V and 4 bases from J; junction bases left unmatched: 4. Germline V gene data show CDR1 as ENHRY and CDR2 as SYGVKD. CDR3 length: 14 amino acids. The CDR3 DNA sequence: TGTGCCATCAGTGACTCCGACAGGGGCACTGAAGCTTTCTTT. It is translated as CAISDSDRGTEAFF.

The chain carries TRBV13 and TRBJ1-2; D not resolved. The CDR3 runs 12 residues. Trimming stripped 0 bases from V and 10 bases from J, with 9 bases between. The V gene's germline CDR1 is PRHDT and CDR2 FYEKMQ (reference sequence). The CDR3 nucleotides read TGTGCCAGCAGCTTAGGGTCTTTTTCCTACACCTTC. This encodes CASSLGSFSYTF.

This clone has more than one count but fewer than ten. The rearrangement links TRBV7-9 to TRBJ2-7; 7 nucleotides line up with TRBD1. Germline V CDR1 and CDR2: SEHNR, FQNEAQ (reference sequence). The CDR3 length is 13 residues. After removal of 5 bases from V and 3 bases from J, the junction contained 4 bases not matched to a gene. CDR3 protein: CASSRWDSYEQYF. The CDR3 DNA reads TGTGCCAGCAGCCGATGGGACAGCTACGAGCAGTACTTC.

V gene TRBV7-9 combines with J gene TRBJ1-2; D is perhaps TRBD1 (6 bases). The CDR3 totals 12 residues. Germline loops: CDR1 SEHNR, CDR2 FQNEAQ (reference sequence). Deletions cut 8 bases from V and 6 bases from J, with 13 bases between. The CDR3 nucleotides read TGTGCCAGCGGTAACAGGGAGCATGGCTACACCTTC. It yields the protein CASGNREHGYTF.

A single count supports this clone. The chain has TRBV6-4 and TRBJ2-1; 11 nucleotides align to TRBD2. The J segment lost 5 bases and the V segment lost 3 bases, leaving 3 bases of the junction unmatched. In germline, CDR1 is MRHNA, CDR2 SNTAGT. This CDR3 comprises 15 residues. Written as DNA, the CDR3 is TGTGCCAGCAGTGAGGGGACTAGCGGCAACAATGAGCAGTTCTTC. The encoded protein is CASSEGTSGNNEQFF.

The V call is TRBV28, the J call TRBJ2-3; 7 bases map to TRBD1. Germline lookup yields CDR1 MDHEN and CDR2 SYDVKM. CDR3 length equals 14 residues. Trimming cost V 6 bases and J 1 base; bases outside gene matches: 4. CDR3 in amino acids: CASSLTGGTDTQYF. CDR3 bases: TGTGCCAGCAGCTTAACAGGGGGCACAGATACGCAGTATTTT.

The rearrangement links TRBV7-9 to TRBJ1-3, with 7 bases that match TRBD1. Germline-derived CDR1 and CDR2 are SEHNR and FQNEAQ (reference sequence). This CDR3 is 15 amino acids long. V shed 6 bases, J shed 2 bases, and the junction held 7 bases outside the gene matches. The CDR3 protein is CASSWTGEPGNTIYF. The CDR3 region has the DNA TGTGCCAGCAGTTGGACAGGTGAACCTGGAAACACCATATATTTT.

In DNA, the CDR3 is TGTGCCAGCAGTTCTTGGGCCCCGGGGCGCGATCAAGAGACCCAGTACTTC. This encodes CASSSWAPGRDQETQYF. This chain links TRBV6-2 or TRBV6-3 with TRBJ2-5; D may match TRBD1 or TRBD2 (5 bases each). The CDR3 consists of 17 residues. V gave up 4 bases and J gave up 2 bases, with 20 bases separating them. Germline CDR1 reads MNHEY; CDR2 reads SVGEGT.

This clone has only one observation. The genes are TRBV5-1 and TRBJ2-7, with 7 bases fitting TRBD1. Trimming at V came to 0 bases and at J to 5 bases, leaving 5 bases not matched to a gene. This CDR3 spans 14 amino acids. Germline CDR1 reads SGHRS; CDR2 reads YFSETQ. The CDR3 here is CASSLGGQPNEQYF. The CDR3 nucleotides are TGCGCCAGCAGCTTGGGGGGACAGCCCAACGAGCAGTACTTC.

This clone was found once. The V call is TRBV9, the J call TRBJ2-5; the D is unclear. Trimming took off 3 bases at V and 2 bases at J, with 11 bases between the two ends. Germline V gene sequence: CDR1 SGDLS, CDR2 YYNGEE. The CDR3 consists of 14 residues. The CDR3 reads CASSGTDPQETQYF. CDR3 coding DNA: TGTGCCAGCAGCGGGACGGATCCGCAAGAGACCCAGTACTTC.

The V call is TRBV12-3 or TRBV12-4, the J call TRBJ2-7; tentatively, D is TRBD2 (5 bases). Trimming took off 8 bases at V and 2 bases at J, with 13 bases between the two ends. The CDR3 contains 13 residues. As DNA, the CDR3 is TGTGCCAGCGCGACCGGGAACCCCTACGAGCAGTACTTC. It is translated as CASATGNPYEQYF.

The chain joins TRBV27 to TRBJ1-5, with 9 bases identical to TRBD1. This CDR3 contains 17 residues. Germline values: CDR1 MNHEY, CDR2 SMNVEV (reference sequence). Trimming cost V 4 bases and J 0 bases; bases outside gene matches: 7. CDR3 bases: TGTGCCAGCAGTTCCGGGACAGGGAGCACTAGCAATCAGCCCCAGCATTTT. Translated: CASSSGTGSTSNQPQHF.

The chain has TRBV4-1 and TRBJ1-1; TRBD1 aligns across 7 bases. V trimming: 0 bases; J trimming: 9 bases; junction bases outside the gene matches: 7. Germline-derived CDR1 and CDR2 are MGHRA and YSYEKL. The CDR3 sequence is 14 residues long. CDR3 nucleotide sequence: TGCGCCAGCAGCCAAGAGAGTCAGGGGGAAAAAGCTTTCTTT. Amino acids: CASSQESQGEKAFF.

V is TRBV19 and J is TRBJ1-1; possibly TRBD1 for D (5 bases). V was pared by 5 bases and J by 5 bases, with 12 bases between. This CDR3 comprises 13 residues. Germline V gene data show CDR1 as LNHDA and CDR2 as SQIVND (reference sequence). The CDR3 DNA sequence: TGTGCCAGTAGTTTGGGGGAGGGGACTGAAGCTTTCTTT. It specifies CASSLGEGTEAFF.